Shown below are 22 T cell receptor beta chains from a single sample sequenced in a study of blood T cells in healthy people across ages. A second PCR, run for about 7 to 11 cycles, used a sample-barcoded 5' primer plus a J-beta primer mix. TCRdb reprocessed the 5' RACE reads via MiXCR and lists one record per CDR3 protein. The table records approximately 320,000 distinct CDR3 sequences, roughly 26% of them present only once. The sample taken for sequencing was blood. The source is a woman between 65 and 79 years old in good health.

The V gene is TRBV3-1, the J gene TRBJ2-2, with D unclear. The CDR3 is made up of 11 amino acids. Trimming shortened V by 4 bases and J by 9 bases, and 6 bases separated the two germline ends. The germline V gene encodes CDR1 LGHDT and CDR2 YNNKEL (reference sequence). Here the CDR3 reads CASSLTRELFF. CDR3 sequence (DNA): TGTGCCAGCAGCCTTACGAGGGAGCTGTTTTTT.

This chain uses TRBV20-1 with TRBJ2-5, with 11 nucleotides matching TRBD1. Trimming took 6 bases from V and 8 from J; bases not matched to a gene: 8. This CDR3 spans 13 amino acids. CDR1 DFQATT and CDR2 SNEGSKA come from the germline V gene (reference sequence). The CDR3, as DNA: TGCAGTGCCGGGACAGGGGGGGCTTCCACCCAGTACTTC. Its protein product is CSAGTGGASTQYF.

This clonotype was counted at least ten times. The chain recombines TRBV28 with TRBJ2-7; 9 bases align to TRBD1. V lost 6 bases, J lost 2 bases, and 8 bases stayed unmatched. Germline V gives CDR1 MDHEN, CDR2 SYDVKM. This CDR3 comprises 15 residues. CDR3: CASSPGTGKTYEQYF. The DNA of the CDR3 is TGTGCCAGCAGCCCCGGGACAGGGAAAACCTACGAGCAGTACTTC.

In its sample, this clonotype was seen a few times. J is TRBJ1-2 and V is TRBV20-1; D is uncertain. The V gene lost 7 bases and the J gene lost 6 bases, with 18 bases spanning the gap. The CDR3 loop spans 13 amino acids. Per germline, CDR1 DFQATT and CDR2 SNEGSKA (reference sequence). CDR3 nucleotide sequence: TGCAGTGTAGACAACCGAAGGACGGATGGCTACACCTTC. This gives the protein CSVDNRRTDGYTF.

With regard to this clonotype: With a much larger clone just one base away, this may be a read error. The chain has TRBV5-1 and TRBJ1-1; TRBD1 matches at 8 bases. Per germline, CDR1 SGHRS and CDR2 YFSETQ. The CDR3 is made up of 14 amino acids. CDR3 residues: CASRMQGANTEALF. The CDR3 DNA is TGCGCCAGCAGGATGCAGGGGGCCAACACTGAAGCTCTCTTT. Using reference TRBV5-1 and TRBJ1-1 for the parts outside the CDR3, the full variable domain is KAGVTQTPRYLIKTRGQQVTLSCSPISGHRSVSWYQQTPGQGLQFLFEYFSETQRNKGNFPGRFSGRQFSNSRSEMNVSTLELGDSALYLCASRMQGANTEALFGQGTRLTVV.

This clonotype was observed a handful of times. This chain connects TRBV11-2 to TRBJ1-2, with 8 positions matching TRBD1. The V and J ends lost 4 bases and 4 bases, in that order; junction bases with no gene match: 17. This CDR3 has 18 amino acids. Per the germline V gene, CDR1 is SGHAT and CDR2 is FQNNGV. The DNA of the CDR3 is TGTGCCAGCAGCTCCGTGCCCGGGACAGGAGTATTCTTCTATGGCTACACCTTC. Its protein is CASSSVPGTGVFFYGYTF.

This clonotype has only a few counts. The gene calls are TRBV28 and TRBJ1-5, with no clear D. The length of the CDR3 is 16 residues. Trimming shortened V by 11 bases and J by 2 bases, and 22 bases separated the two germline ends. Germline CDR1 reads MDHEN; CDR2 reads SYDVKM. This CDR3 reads CAGLGGTKGGNQPQHF. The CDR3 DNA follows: TGTGCCGGCTTGGGCGGCACAAAGGGCGGCAATCAGCCCCAGCATTTT.

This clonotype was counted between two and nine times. CDR3 nucleotide sequence: TGCAGCGTTGATGGGGGTAGGGCGATTGCAGATACGCAGTATTTT. Encoded protein: CSVDGGRAIADTQYF. The genes are TRBV29-1 and TRBJ2-3; the D gene could be TRBD1 or TRBD2 (5 bases each). The CDR3 is 15 residues long. Germline V gene sequence: CDR1 SQVTM, CDR2 ANQGSEA. Trimming removed 3 bases at V and 4 bases at J, with 17 bases between.

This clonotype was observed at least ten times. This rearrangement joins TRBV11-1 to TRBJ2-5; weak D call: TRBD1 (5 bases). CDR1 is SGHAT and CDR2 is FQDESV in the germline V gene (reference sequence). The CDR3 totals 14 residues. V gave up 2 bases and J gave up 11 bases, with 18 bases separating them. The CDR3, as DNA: TGTGCCAGCAGCTTACTGCAGGGTACAAGCAGACAGTACTTC. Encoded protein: CASSLLQGTSRQYF.

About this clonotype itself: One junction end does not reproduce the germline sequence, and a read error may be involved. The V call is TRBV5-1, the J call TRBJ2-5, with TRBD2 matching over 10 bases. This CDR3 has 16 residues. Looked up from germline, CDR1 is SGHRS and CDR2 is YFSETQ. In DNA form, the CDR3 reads TGCGCCAGCATCTTGGGAGCGGGAGGGCCTCTGGAGACCCAGTACTTC. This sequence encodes CASILGAGGPLETQYF. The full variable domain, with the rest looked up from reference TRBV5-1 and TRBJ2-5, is KAGVTQTPRYLIKTRGQQVTLSCSPISGHRSVSWYQQTPGQGLQFLFEYFSETQRNKGNFPGRFSGRQFSNSRSEMNVSTLELGDSALYLCASILGAGGPLETQYFGPGTRLLVL.

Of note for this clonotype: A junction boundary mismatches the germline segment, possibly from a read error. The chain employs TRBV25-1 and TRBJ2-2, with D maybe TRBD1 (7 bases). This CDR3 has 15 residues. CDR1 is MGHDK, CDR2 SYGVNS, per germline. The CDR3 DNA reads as TGTACCAGCAGTGCCCTCAGGGGGGTAGCCGGGGAGCTGTTTTTT. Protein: CTSSALRGVAGELFF.

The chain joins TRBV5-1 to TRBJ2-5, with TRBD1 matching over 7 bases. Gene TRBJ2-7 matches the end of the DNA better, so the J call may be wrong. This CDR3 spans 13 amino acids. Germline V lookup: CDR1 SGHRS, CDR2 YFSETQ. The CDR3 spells CASSQGQADEQYF. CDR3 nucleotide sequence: TGCGCCAGCAGCCAAGGACAGGCGGACGAGCAGTACTTC.

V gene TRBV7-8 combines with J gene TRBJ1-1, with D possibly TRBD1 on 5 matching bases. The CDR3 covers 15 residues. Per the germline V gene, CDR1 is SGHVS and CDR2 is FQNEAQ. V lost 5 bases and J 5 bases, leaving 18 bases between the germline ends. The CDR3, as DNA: TGTGCCAGCAGCCATTTCGGGGCTGTGGGTACTGAAGCTTTCTTT. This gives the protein CASSHFGAVGTEAFF. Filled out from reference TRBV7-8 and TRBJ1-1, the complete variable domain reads GAGVSQSPRYKVAKRGQDVALRCDPISGHVSLFWYQQALGQGPEFLTYFQNEAQLDKSGLPSDRFFAERPEGSVSTLKIQRTQQEDSAVYLCASSHFGAVGTEAFFGQGTRLTVV.

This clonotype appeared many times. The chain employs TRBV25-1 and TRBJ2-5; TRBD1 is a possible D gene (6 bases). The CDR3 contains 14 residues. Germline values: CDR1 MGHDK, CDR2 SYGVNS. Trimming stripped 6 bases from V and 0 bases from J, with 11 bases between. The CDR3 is CASSVTGYQETQYF. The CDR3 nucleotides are TGTGCCAGCAGCGTTACAGGGTACCAAGAGACCCAGTACTTC.

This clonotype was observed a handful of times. The CDR3 DNA is TGCAGTGCTTCCCACCAGCGGGAAGAGACCCAGTACTTC. The encoded protein is CSASHQREETQYF. The chain combines TRBV20-1 with TRBJ2-5, with D tentatively TRBD2 (6 bases). The CDR3 totals 13 residues. Trimming took off 5 bases at V and 3 bases at J, with 13 bases between the two ends. Germline assignment: CDR1 DFQATT and CDR2 SNEGSKA (reference sequence).

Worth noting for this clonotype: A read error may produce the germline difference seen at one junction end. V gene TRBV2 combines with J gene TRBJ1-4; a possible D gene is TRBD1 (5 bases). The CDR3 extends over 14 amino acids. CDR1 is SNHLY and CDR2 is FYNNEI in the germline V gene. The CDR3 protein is CASLGGRTNEKLSF. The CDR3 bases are TGTGCCAGCCTCGGGGGAAGAACTAATGAAAAACTGTCTTTT.

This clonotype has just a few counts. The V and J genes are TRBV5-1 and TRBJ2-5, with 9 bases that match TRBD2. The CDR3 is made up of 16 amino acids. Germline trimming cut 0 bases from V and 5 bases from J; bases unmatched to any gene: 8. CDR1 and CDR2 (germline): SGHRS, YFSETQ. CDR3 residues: CASSLALGTSSETQYF. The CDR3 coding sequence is TGCGCCAGCAGCTTGGCCTTGGGGACTAGCAGTGAGACCCAGTACTTC.

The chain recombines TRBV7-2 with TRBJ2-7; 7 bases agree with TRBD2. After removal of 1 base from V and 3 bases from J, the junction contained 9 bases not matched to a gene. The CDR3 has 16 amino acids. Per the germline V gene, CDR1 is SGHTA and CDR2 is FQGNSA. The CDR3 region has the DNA TGTGCCAGCAGCTTAGAGGCTAGCGGAACATACTACGAGCAGTACTTC. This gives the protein CASSLEASGTYYEQYF. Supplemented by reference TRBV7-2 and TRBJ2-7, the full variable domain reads GAGVSQSPSNKVTEKGKDVELRCDPISGHTALYWYRQSLGQGLEFLIYFQGNSAPDKSGLPSDRFSAERTGGSVSTLTIQRTQQEDSAVYLCASSLEASGTYYEQYFGPGTRLTVT.

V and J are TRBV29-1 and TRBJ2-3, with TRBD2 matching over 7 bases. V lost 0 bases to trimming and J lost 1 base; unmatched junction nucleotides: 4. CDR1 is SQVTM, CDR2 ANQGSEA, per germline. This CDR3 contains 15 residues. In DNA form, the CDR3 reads TGCAGCGTTGAAGACCCAGGGAGGGGCACAGATACGCAGTATTTT. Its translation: CSVEDPGRGTDTQYF.

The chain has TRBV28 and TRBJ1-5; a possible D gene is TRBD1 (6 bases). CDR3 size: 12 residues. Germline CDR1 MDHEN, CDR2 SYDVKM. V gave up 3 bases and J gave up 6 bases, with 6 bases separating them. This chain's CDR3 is CASSFRGQPQHF. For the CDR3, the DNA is TGTGCCAGCAGTTTCAGGGGTCAGCCCCAGCATTTT.

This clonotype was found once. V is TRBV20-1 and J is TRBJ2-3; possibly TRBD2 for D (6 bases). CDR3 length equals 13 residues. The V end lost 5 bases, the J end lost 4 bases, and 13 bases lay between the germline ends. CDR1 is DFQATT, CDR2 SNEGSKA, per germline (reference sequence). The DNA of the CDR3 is TGCAGTGCTCTTGTCTGGGGGGCAGATACGCAGTATTTT. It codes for CSALVWGADTQYF.

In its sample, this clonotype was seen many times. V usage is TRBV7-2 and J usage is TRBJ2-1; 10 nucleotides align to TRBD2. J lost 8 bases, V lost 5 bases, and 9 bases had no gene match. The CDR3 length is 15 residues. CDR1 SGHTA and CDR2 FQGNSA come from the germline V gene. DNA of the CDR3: TGTGCCAGCAGCGCGGGACTAGCGAAGCGTGATGAGCAGTTCTTC. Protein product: CASSAGLAKRDEQFF.